A single sample is the source of the 24 T cell receptor beta chains below, sequenced in a study of cytomegalovirus exposure and HLA in healthy donors. Only in-frame clones appear in the TCRdb table, and some are missing; sequencing was by immunoSEQ multiplex PCR. Of some 180,000 clones detected, 80% to 85% appear once; the ten largest clones hold around 1.2%. Sequencing was performed on PBMCs. These receptors were collected from a woman aged 25 to 39 in good health and CMV-seronegative.

CDR3 protein: CASSNAWAETQYF. The DNA of the CDR3 is TGTGCCAGTAGTAATGCCTGGGCAGAGACCCAGTACTTC. This chain uses TRBV19 with TRBJ2-5; D unclear. The CDR3 loop spans 13 amino acids. Germline CDR1 reads LNHDA; CDR2 reads SQIVND (reference sequence). V was pared by 4 bases and J by 4 bases, with 10 bases between.

The V call is TRBV4-1, the J call TRBJ1-4; TRBD1 matches at 7 bases. CDR1 MGHRA and CDR2 YSYEKL come from the germline V gene. V trimming: 0 bases; J trimming: 4 bases; junction bases outside the gene matches: 11. The CDR3 runs 18 residues. The CDR3 is CASSQDPGRGSGNEKLFF. The CDR3 bases are TGCGCCAGCAGCCAAGACCCCGGCAGGGGGAGTGGTAATGAAAAACTGTTTTTT.

This clone has a handful of counts. V usage is TRBV28 and J usage is TRBJ2-6; TRBD1 matches 7 bases. Germline V gene sequence: CDR1 MDHEN, CDR2 SYDVKM. The J segment lost 0 bases and the V segment lost 7 bases, leaving 9 bases of the junction unmatched. The CDR3 is 17 amino acids. For the CDR3, the DNA is TGTGCCAGCACTTACCGGGACAGTAGCTCTGGGGCCAACGTCCTGACTTTC. Its protein product is CASTYRDSSSGANVLTF.

The J gene is TRBJ2-1, the V gene TRBV27; weak D call: TRBD1 (6 bases). CDR3 size: 18 residues. V lost 2 bases to trimming and J lost 0 bases, with 17 bases between them. CDR1 and CDR2 from the germline V gene are MNHEY and SMNVEV (reference sequence). The CDR3 here is CASSLEGDLLSSYNEQFF. The CDR3 DNA reads TGTGCCAGCAGTTTAGAGGGGGACCTTTTAAGCTCCTACAATGAGCAGTTCTTC.

CDR3 sequence reads: CASAPGTSVYYEQYF. The CDR3 nucleotides are TGCGCCAGCGCGCCCGGGACTAGCGTCTACTACGAGCAGTACTTC. V and J are TRBV5-1 and TRBJ2-7; 10 nucleotides align to TRBD2. V lost 7 bases to trimming and J lost 3 bases; unmatched junction nucleotides: 10. This CDR3 has 15 amino acids. Germline loops: CDR1 SGHRS, CDR2 YFSETQ.

The chain employs TRBV4-1 and TRBJ1-4; tentative D call: TRBD1 (5 bases). V was pared by 1 base and J by 4 bases, with 10 bases between. The CDR3 sequence is 15 residues long. CDR1 and CDR2 from the germline V gene are MGHRA and YSYEKL. The chain's CDR3 is CASSQVGGGNEKLFF. In DNA, the CDR3 is TGCGCCAGCAGCCAAGTGGGGGGGGGTAATGAAAAACTGTTTTTT.

The chain links TRBV6-1 to TRBJ2-1, with D unresolved. This CDR3 is built from 13 residues. In germline, CDR1 is MNHNS, CDR2 SASEGT. V was trimmed by 7 bases and J by 6 bases, leaving 13 bases between them. DNA of the CDR3: TGTGCCAGCAACCTAGTCTCGGTCAATGAGCAGTTCTTC. It specifies CASNLVSVNEQFF.

The chain uses TRBV27 and TRBJ1-2; 9 bases map to TRBD1. Trimming removed 7 bases from V and 8 bases from J; junction bases left unmatched: 11. CDR3 length equals 14 residues. Per germline, CDR1 MNHEY and CDR2 SMNVEV (reference sequence). The CDR3 DNA follows: TGTGCCAGCACCCCCATACAGGGGGCAGGGGGCTACACCTTC. Translating gives CASTPIQGAGGYTF.

The chain employs TRBV30 and TRBJ2-3; a possible D gene is TRBD1 (6 bases). CDR1 is GTSNPN, CDR2 SVGIG, per germline (reference sequence). Trimming removed 2 bases from V and 0 bases from J, with 9 bases in between. The CDR3 is 14 amino acids. The CDR3 DNA reads TGTGCCTGGAGTCCGGGACATAGCACAGATACGCAGTATTTT. The encoded protein is CAWSPGHSTDTQYF. Looking up the rest from reference TRBV30 and TRBJ2-3 gives the full variable domain: SQTIHQWPATLVQPVGSPLSLECTVEGTSNPNLYWYRQAAGRGLQLLFYSVGIGQISSEVPQNLSASRPQDRQFILSSKKLLLSDSGFYLCAWSPGHSTDTQYFGPGTRLTVL.

V gene TRBV6-5 combines with J gene TRBJ2-7, with TRBD1 as a possible D gene (6 bases). Trimming stripped 2 bases from V and 0 bases from J, with 11 bases between. This CDR3 has 15 amino acids. Germline CDR1 reads MNHEY; CDR2 reads SVGAGI. CDR3 DNA: TGTGCCAGCAGTTACAATACAGGGCGCTCCTACGAGCAGTACTTC. Protein: CASSYNTGRSYEQYF.

The chain links TRBV11-2 to TRBJ2-7, with no clear D. Germline V gene lookup returns CDR1 SGHAT and CDR2 FQNNGV. Trimming left V 5 bases short and J 1 base short, with 6 bases between. This CDR3 is built from 12 residues. The CDR3 here is CASSPVSYEQYF. In nucleotides, the CDR3 is TGTGCCAGCAGCCCCGTATCCTACGAGCAGTACTTC.

The chain combines TRBV28 with TRBJ2-7; TRBD2 matches 7 bases. This CDR3 is 13 amino acids long. The V segment lost 6 bases and the J segment 4 bases; nucleotides outside the gene matches: 6. Germline CDR1 and CDR2: MDHEN and SYDVKM. The CDR3 sequence: CASRGSGRYEQYF. CDR3 DNA sequence: TGTGCCAGCAGGGGTAGCGGGCGATACGAGCAGTACTTC.

The V call is TRBV19, the J call TRBJ2-2; weak D call: TRBD1 (5 bases). Germline V CDR1 and CDR2: LNHDA, SQIVND (reference sequence). Trimming took off 2 bases at V and 6 bases at J, with 13 bases between the two ends. The CDR3 extends over 15 amino acids. The CDR3 loop is CASSITGPSAGELFF. CDR3 sequence (DNA): TGTGCCAGTAGTATAACAGGCCCCTCCGCCGGGGAGCTGTTTTTT. The complete variable domain, with remaining parts taken from reference TRBV19 and TRBJ2-2, reads DGGITQSPKYLFRKEGQNVTLSCEQNLNHDAMYWYRQDPGQGLRLIYYSQIVNDFQKGDIAEGYSVSREKKESFPLTVTSAQKNPTAFYLCASSITGPSAGELFFGEGSRLTVL.

The CDR3 bases are TGTGCCATCAGTGAGTCGGCTAGCGGGGGCTACGAGCAGTACTTC. Translation: CAISESASGGYEQYF. The chain has TRBV10-3 and TRBJ2-7, with 10 bases identical to TRBD2. Germline V gene lookup returns CDR1 ENHRY and CDR2 SYGVKD. V lost 0 bases and J lost 3; bases outside the gene matches: 2. The CDR3 extends over 15 amino acids.

This clone was seen more than once but under ten times. CDR3 in DNA: TGTGCCAGCAGGATGACAGGGAGAAGCACAGATACGCAGTATTTT. It encodes CASRMTGRSTDTQYF. The J gene is TRBJ2-3, the V gene TRBV25-1, with 7 bases identical to TRBD1. V was pared by 6 bases and J by 0 bases, with 6 bases of the junction left unmatched. The CDR3 has 15 residues. Germline-derived CDR1 and CDR2 are MGHDK and SYGVNS.

The chain joins TRBV2 to TRBJ1-1; D not certain. In germline, CDR1 is SNHLY, CDR2 FYNNEI. With 11 bases removed from V and 6 bases from J, the gap between germline ends came to 13 bases. The CDR3 has 11 amino acids. The CDR3 sequence: CARHIGSEAFF. The CDR3 DNA reads as TGTGCCCGCCACATTGGTTCTGAAGCTTTCTTT.

This clone showed up just a few times. The rearrangement links TRBV6-6 to TRBJ1-4; maybe TRBD1 (5 bases). From germline, CDR1 is MNHNY and CDR2 SVGAGI (reference sequence). The CDR3 covers 14 residues. With 0 bases removed from V and 6 bases from J, the gap between germline ends came to 8 bases. The CDR3 protein is CASSYSGGDEKLFF. The DNA of the CDR3 is TGTGCCAGCAGTTACTCCGGGGGTGATGAAAAACTGTTTTTT.

The chain employs TRBV5-1 and TRBJ1-1; 7 nucleotides match TRBD1. J was trimmed by 4 bases and V by 0 bases; bases with no gene match: 9. From germline, CDR1 is SGHRS and CDR2 YFSETQ. This CDR3 contains 16 residues. The CDR3 is CASSLATGLSGTEAFF. The CDR3 DNA follows: TGCGCCAGCAGCTTGGCGACAGGGCTATCGGGCACTGAAGCTTTCTTT.

The chain is built from TRBV6-5 and TRBJ1-3; no definite D call. Germline CDR1 and CDR2: MNHEY and SVGAGI. The CDR3 is 16 residues long. V gave up 4 bases and J gave up 0 bases, with 13 bases separating them. This CDR3 is CASSLSQFPSGNTIYF. Written as DNA, the CDR3 is TGTGCCAGCAGTTTAAGTCAGTTTCCCTCTGGAAACACCATATATTTT.

The chain has TRBV9 and TRBJ2-1, with D perhaps being TRBD1 or TRBD2 (5 bases each). The CDR3 length is 15 residues. Germline V gene lookup returns CDR1 SGDLS and CDR2 YYNGEE. V lost 4 bases to trimming and J lost 2 bases, with 13 bases between them. This CDR3 is CASSLGESTYNEQFF. DNA of the CDR3: TGTGCCAGCAGCCTAGGGGAGAGCACCTACAATGAGCAGTTCTTC.

The chain is built from TRBV30 and TRBJ2-3; 11 nucleotides agree with TRBD2. CDR3 length equals 14 residues. CDR1 and CDR2 from the germline V gene are GTSNPN and SVGIG (reference sequence). V lost 5 bases, J lost 3 bases, and 4 bases stayed unmatched. The CDR3 DNA reads as TGTGCCTGGGCGGGACTAGCGGAAACAGATACGCAGTATTTT. This sequence encodes CAWAGLAETDTQYF.

The chain combines TRBV6-6 with TRBJ1-4; D is perhaps TRBD1 (6 bases). V lost 5 bases and J lost 14, with 15 bases in between. The CDR3 contains 12 residues. The germline V gene encodes CDR1 MNHNY and CDR2 SVGAGI (reference sequence). Here the CDR3 reads CASSQNRDALFF. In DNA form, the CDR3 reads TGTGCCAGCAGTCAAAACAGGGATGCGCTGTTTTTT.

This chain links TRBV14 with TRBJ2-7; 12 positions match TRBD2. Germline V CDR1 and CDR2: SGHDN, FVKESK. The V gene end was trimmed by 3 bases and the J gene end by 3 bases; junction bases not matched to a gene: 9. This CDR3 is 17 amino acids long. CDR3 amino acids: CASSHPTTSGRHYEQYF. CDR3 bases: TGTGCCAGCAGCCACCCGACCACTAGCGGGAGGCACTACGAGCAGTACTTC.

V usage is TRBV6-6 and J usage is TRBJ2-1, with D possibly matching TRBD1 (5 bases). The germline CDR1 and CDR2 sequences are MNHNY and SVGAGI (reference sequence). V gave up 10 bases and J gave up 4 bases, with 14 bases separating them. This CDR3 spans 13 amino acids. The CDR3 nucleotides read TGTGCCACCCAGATAAGACAGTACAATGAGCAGTTCTTC. This codes for CATQIRQYNEQFF.